Below, 24 T cell receptor beta chains from the same sample are listed, as sequenced in a study of blood T cell repertoires in COVID-19. Produced via immunoSEQ multiplex PCR; TCRdb's table is partial and in-frame only. Here the sample spans hundreds of thousands of clones, roughly four fifths being singletons. Sequenced material: PBMCs or T cells enriched from blood (not recorded which). These receptors came from a man in his forties who had been exposed to COVID-19.

The chain links TRBV27 to TRBJ2-4, with 8 bases aligning to TRBD2. Germline lookup yields CDR1 MNHEY and CDR2 SMNVEV (reference sequence). This CDR3 is built from 16 residues. Trimming removed 2 bases from V and 4 bases from J; junction bases left unmatched: 7. The CDR3 sequence is CASSLGAGVVKNIQYF. Written as DNA, the CDR3 is TGTGCCAGCAGTTTAGGAGCGGGAGTTGTAAAAAACATTCAGTACTTC.

This clone has a single count. The gene calls are TRBV11-2 and TRBJ2-1, with 14 bases aligning to TRBD2. This CDR3 region has 16 residues. Germline CDR1 and CDR2: SGHAT and FQNNGV. The junction had 7 bases not matched to a gene; V was cut back by 2 bases and J by 10 bases. The CDR3 DNA reads as TGTGCCAGCAGCTTACCGGGACTAGCGGGAGTAGGCGAGCAGTTCTTC. This gives the protein CASSLPGLAGVGEQFF.

This chain links TRBV11-3 with TRBJ2-7; the match to TRBD1 covers 8 bases. The CDR3 runs 13 residues. Germline V CDR1 and CDR2: SGHNT, YENEEA. V dropped 5 bases and J dropped 7; count of bases not matched to a gene: 7. The CDR3 DNA reads TGTGCCAGCAGCGTGACAGGGGAGCGGGAGCAGTACTTC. Translating gives CASSVTGEREQYF.

The J gene is TRBJ1-6, the V gene TRBV11-1; possibly TRBD1 for D (5 bases). CDR3 length: 14 amino acids. Trimming removed 3 bases at V and 6 bases at J, with 9 bases between. Germline CDR1 is SGHAT and CDR2 is FQDESV (reference sequence). The chain's CDR3 is CASSFRDSNSPLHF. CDR3 coding DNA: TGTGCCAGCAGCTTCCGAGACAGTAATTCACCCCTCCACTTT.

There are a few counts of this clone. This sequence joins TRBV5-6 and TRBJ2-7; 7 nucleotides align to TRBD1. This CDR3 region has 16 residues. Germline trimming cut 6 bases from V and 0 bases from J; bases unmatched to any gene: 12. Germline values: CDR1 SGHDT, CDR2 YYEEEE. The CDR3 bases are TGTGCCAGCACCCCTCAGACAGGGTCGGCCTCCTACGAGCAGTACTTC. Its translation: CASTPQTGSASYEQYF. Using reference TRBV5-6 and TRBJ2-7 for the parts outside the CDR3, the full variable domain is DAGVTQSPTHLIKTRGQQVTLRCSPKSGHDTVSWYQQALGQGPQFIFQYYEEEERQRGNFPDRFSGHQFPNYSSELNVNALLLGDSALYLCASTPQTGSASYEQYFGPGTRLTVT.

This chain connects TRBV19 to TRBJ1-6, with D perhaps TRBD1 (6 bases). Germline V gene data show CDR1 as LNHDA and CDR2 as SQIVND (reference sequence). The CDR3 is 14 residues long. The V and J ends lost 10 bases and 6 bases respectively, with 16 bases between them. The CDR3 loop reads CATRGGHGNSPLHF. CDR3 sequence (DNA): TGTGCCACCCGCGGGGGACATGGTAATTCACCCCTCCACTTT.

This clone has a single count. The sample contains more than one DNA sequence encoding this CDR3. J is TRBJ2-7 and V is TRBV7-9; unclear D gene. CDR3 length: 11 amino acids. Germline-derived CDR1 and CDR2 are SEHNR and FQNEAQ (reference sequence). The V end was cut by 5 bases, the J end by 1 base, with 3 bases between. CDR3 DNA: TGTGCCAGCAGCCCATCCTACGAGCAGTACTTC. Translating gives CASSPSYEQYF.

The V call is TRBV5-4, the J call TRBJ1-1; D is perhaps TRBD1 (6 bases). The ends were cut back, 4 bases at V and 0 bases at J, with 10 bases in the middle. Germline V CDR1 and CDR2: SGHNT, YYREEE (reference sequence). This CDR3 comprises 14 residues. Written as DNA, the CDR3 is TGTGCCAGCAGCCGGGACATCATGAACACTGAAGCTTTCTTT. Its translation is CASSRDIMNTEAFF.

J is TRBJ1-1 and V is TRBV12-5; TRBD1 matches at 8 bases. CDR1 LGHNT and CDR2 FRNRAP come from the germline V gene. CDR3 size: 13 residues. The junction had 5 bases not matched to a gene; V was cut back by 7 bases and J by 4 bases. The CDR3, as DNA: TGTGCTAGTGCCGACAGGGGTGTCACTGAAGCTTTCTTT. Translation gives CASADRGVTEAFF. The full variable domain, rest sourced from reference TRBV12-5 and TRBJ1-1, is DARVTQTPRHKVTEMGQEVTMRCQPILGHNTVFWYRQTMMQGLELLAYFRNRAPLDDSGMPKDRFSAEMPDATLATLKIQPSEPRDSAVYFCASADRGVTEAFFGQGTRLTVV.

This chain connects TRBV18 to TRBJ1-3, with D hard to call. V dropped 4 bases and J dropped 5 bases, with 9 bases sitting between them. The germline V gene has CDR1 KGHSH and CDR2 LQKENI. The CDR3 sequence is 13 residues long. The CDR3 is CASSRLERNTIYF. CDR3 sequence (DNA): TGTGCCAGCTCACGCCTAGAGAGAAACACCATATATTTT.

This chain uses TRBV29-1 with TRBJ2-1; the D gene is possibly TRBD2 (6 bases). Trimming shortened V by 6 bases and J by 0 bases, and 12 bases separated the two germline ends. The length of the CDR3 is 14 residues. Germline V gene sequence: CDR1 SQVTM, CDR2 ANQGSEA. Here the CDR3 DNA reads TGCAGCGTGACCCCCGGGAGCTCCTACAATGAGCAGTTCTTC. It codes for CSVTPGSSYNEQFF.

This sequence joins TRBV30 and TRBJ2-3; D is perhaps TRBD1 (5 bases). From germline, CDR1 is GTSNPN and CDR2 SVGIG (reference sequence). This CDR3 has 11 amino acids. Trimming pared 3 bases from V and 9 bases from J, leaving 10 bases between. CDR3 protein: CAWSPRGTQYF. The CDR3 DNA reads as TGTGCCTGGAGCCCAAGGGGCACGCAGTATTTT.

CDR3 in amino acids: CASSFGVEKLFF. CDR3 DNA sequence: TGTGCCAGCAGTTTCGGGGTTGAAAAACTGTTTTTT. The chain combines TRBV12-3 or TRBV12-4 with TRBJ1-4; no clear D. The CDR3 covers 12 residues. Deletions cut 3 bases from V and 7 bases from J, with 6 bases between.

CDR3 protein: CASSVGAGGAETQYF. The CDR3 coding sequence is TGTGCCAGCAGCGTAGGCGCGGGGGGGGCAGAGACCCAGTACTTC. The gene calls are TRBV9 and TRBJ2-5, with 9 bases fitting TRBD2. From germline, CDR1 is SGDLS and CDR2 YYNGEE. The CDR3 runs 15 residues. The J segment lost 4 bases and the V segment lost 0 bases, leaving 4 bases of the junction unmatched.

V and J are TRBV5-1 and TRBJ1-5, with TRBD1 identical over 7 bases. The CDR3 has 17 residues. Germline lookup yields CDR1 SGHRS and CDR2 YFSETQ. Trimming removed 0 bases from V and 5 bases from J; junction bases left unmatched: 11. The CDR3 DNA reads as TGCGCCAGCAGCTTGGGGGGCACCGGGACAGTCCATCAGCCCCAGCATTTT. The encoded protein is CASSLGGTGTVHQPQHF.

The chain joins TRBV5-1 to TRBJ2-2; 10 positions match TRBD2. J lost 6 bases, V lost 0 bases, and 5 bases had no gene match. This CDR3 has 16 residues. From germline, CDR1 is SGHRS and CDR2 YFSETQ. The CDR3 loop reads CASSLALAGVPGELFF. The DNA for the CDR3 is TGCGCCAGCAGCTTGGCCCTAGCGGGAGTCCCCGGGGAGCTGTTTTTT.

The rearrangement joins TRBV4-1 to TRBJ2-3; 7 bases are shared with TRBD2. From germline, CDR1 is MGHRA and CDR2 YSYEKL. The CDR3 covers 16 residues. Trimming removed 2 bases from V and 3 bases from J; junction bases left unmatched: 8. The CDR3 loop is CASSQRLAASTDTQYF. DNA of the CDR3: TGCGCCAGCAGCCAAAGACTAGCAGCTAGTACAGATACGCAGTATTTT.

This chain joins TRBV24-1 and TRBJ2-1; TRBD2 aligns across 13 bases. The germline gives CDR1 KGHDR, CDR2 SFDVKD. The CDR3 extends over 17 amino acids. V trimming: 2 bases; J trimming: 3 bases; junction bases outside the gene matches: 3. The CDR3 DNA follows: TGTGCCACCAGTGATTGGACTAGCGGGAGTAGCTACAATGAGCAGTTCTTC. Its protein product is CATSDWTSGSSYNEQFF.

This chain links TRBV19 with TRBJ2-2, with D perhaps matching TRBD1 (5 bases). This CDR3 contains 15 residues. V gave up 6 bases and J gave up 6 bases, with 17 bases separating them. CDR1 is LNHDA and CDR2 is SQIVND in the germline V gene (reference sequence). CDR3 nucleotides: TGTGCCAGTAGCCGGGCCCTAAGGGGTTCCGGGGAGCTGTTTTTT. Translated: CASSRALRGSGELFF.

The rearrangement joins TRBV4-1 to TRBJ2-1, with no clear D. The CDR3 sequence is 12 residues long. CDR1 is MGHRA and CDR2 is YSYEKL in the germline V gene. Trimming pared 0 bases from V and 10 bases from J, leaving 7 bases between. The chain's CDR3 is CASSQDLREQFF. As DNA, the CDR3 is TGCGCCAGCAGCCAAGACCTCCGGGAGCAGTTCTTC.

The genes are TRBV9 and TRBJ2-1; 8 nucleotides align to TRBD2. The CDR3 length is 16 residues. Germline V gene data show CDR1 as SGDLS and CDR2 as YYNGEE. Trimming at V came to 3 bases and at J to 0 bases, leaving 5 bases not matched to a gene. This CDR3 reads CASSAHTSGSYNEQFF. In DNA form, the CDR3 reads TGTGCCAGCAGCGCCCATACTAGCGGCTCCTACAATGAGCAGTTCTTC.

This clone has only one observation. The CDR3 loop is CASSDGNSEQFF. DNA for the CDR3: TGTGCCAGCAGTGATGGTAACAGTGAGCAGTTCTTC. The genes are TRBV2 and TRBJ2-1; D is undetermined. The CDR3 has 12 residues. The ends were cut back, 3 bases at V and 9 bases at J, with 9 bases in the middle. The germline V gene encodes CDR1 SNHLY and CDR2 FYNNEI.

The CDR3 DNA reads TGTGCCAGCTCACTACCAGGGGGAAGCAATCAGCCCCAGCATTTT. This encodes CASSLPGGSNQPQHF. V is TRBV18 and J is TRBJ1-5; 7 bases are a match to TRBD1. The trim removed 4 bases at V and 1 base at J, leaving 4 bases unmatched. The CDR3 is 15 amino acids. The germline V gene has CDR1 KGHSH and CDR2 LQKENI.

The rearrangement joins TRBV3-1 (or the pseudogene TRBV3-2) to TRBJ1-3; D call uncertain. The germline V gene encodes CDR1 LGHDT and CDR2 YNNKEL (reference sequence). The CDR3 is 15 amino acids. The V and J ends lost 6 bases and 0 bases respectively, with 12 bases between them. This CDR3 reads CASSRSLISGNTIYF. DNA for the CDR3: TGTGCCAGCAGTCGGAGTCTCATCTCTGGAAACACCATATATTTT.